The 30 T cell receptor beta chains in this list originate from one sample, sequenced in a study of OX40 agonist ivuxolimab in advanced cancers. Produced via immunoSEQ multiplex PCR; TCRdb's table is partial and in-frame only. The table includes 45,000 to 65,000 clones, roughly 77% detected once. Sequencing used CD4+ or CD8+ T cells sorted from blood, obtained in a trial of the OX40 agonist ivuxolimab. These receptors were obtained from an adult with an advanced solid tumor such as melanoma, head and neck, liver or kidney cancer.

This chain uses TRBV19 with TRBJ2-4; D remains ambiguous. This CDR3 has 12 amino acids. Germline V gene sequence: CDR1 LNHDA, CDR2 SQIVND (reference sequence). The V end lost 2 bases, the J end lost 5 bases, and 4 bases lay between the germline ends. CDR3 amino acids: CASSIIENIQYF. The CDR3 nucleotides read TGTGCCAGTAGTATAATTGAAAACATTCAGTACTTC.

V and J are TRBV5-1 and TRBJ1-4; D is unresolved. Germline V gives CDR1 SGHRS, CDR2 YFSETQ. CDR3 length equals 16 residues. V dropped 4 bases and J dropped 0 bases, with 13 bases sitting between them. CDR3 sequence: CASSNSRDPTNEKLFF. CDR3 sequence (DNA): TGCGCCAGCAGCAATTCACGGGATCCAACTAATGAAAAACTGTTTTTT.

The chain recombines TRBV5-4 with TRBJ2-2; the match to TRBD2 covers 12 bases. The CDR3 runs 17 residues. Germline V gene data show CDR1 as SGHNT and CDR2 as YYREEE (reference sequence). V trimming: 2 bases; J trimming: 4 bases; junction bases outside the gene matches: 6. CDR3 in DNA: TGTGCCAGCAGCTTCGGACTAGCGGGGAGGGGCACCGGGGAGCTGTTTTTT. This translates into CASSFGLAGRGTGELFF.

The chain uses TRBV29-1 and TRBJ2-1; tentatively, D is TRBD1 or TRBD2 (5 bases each). The V end lost 3 bases, the J end lost 16 bases, and 19 bases lay between the germline ends. The V gene's germline CDR1 is SQVTM and CDR2 ANQGSEA. This CDR3 is built from 12 residues. The DNA of the CDR3 is TGCAGCGTTGATCATGAGGGGTGGGAGACATTCTTC. Its protein product is CSVDHEGWETFF.

This clone was seen a handful of times. This chain uses TRBV11-2 with TRBJ1-4; weak D call: TRBD1 (6 bases). Trimming left V 5 bases short and J 8 bases short, with 21 bases between. Per germline, CDR1 SGHAT and CDR2 FQNNGV. The CDR3 totals 16 residues. The CDR3 sequence: CASSTYQGRSIEKLFF. As DNA, the CDR3 is TGTGCCAGCAGCACATACCAGGGGCGGTCCATCGAAAAACTGTTTTTT.

This rearrangement joins TRBV11-2 to TRBJ1-2, with TRBD1 as a possible D gene (6 bases). V lost 5 bases and J lost 2, with 12 bases in between. This CDR3 comprises 14 residues. Germline CDR1 SGHAT, CDR2 FQNNGV. CDR3 sequence: CASSRSGTNYGYTF. CDR3 nucleotide sequence: TGTGCCAGCAGCAGATCCGGGACAAACTATGGCTACACCTTC.

The gene calls are TRBV7-7 and TRBJ2-2, with 8 bases that match TRBD2. V shed 5 bases, J shed 0 bases, and the junction held 8 bases outside the gene matches. The CDR3 loop spans 17 amino acids. Germline CDR1 SSHAT, CDR2 FNYEAQ (reference sequence). The CDR3: CASSQRSAGANTGELFF. The CDR3 region has the DNA TGTGCCAGCAGCCAACGTTCAGCGGGGGCGAACACCGGGGAGCTGTTTTTT.

The chain carries TRBV11-2 and TRBJ2-7, with 7 positions matching TRBD1. Germline trimming cut 1 base from V and 2 bases from J; bases unmatched to any gene: 5. The germline V gene has CDR1 SGHAT and CDR2 FQNNGV. CDR3 size: 15 residues. The DNA of the CDR3 is TGTGCCAGCAGCTTAGGCCGGGACAGAACCTACGAGCAGTACTTC. Translating it yields CASSLGRDRTYEQYF.

The rearrangement links TRBV5-1 to TRBJ1-2; D uncertain. CDR3 length: 13 amino acids. CDR1 and CDR2 (germline): SGHRS, YFSETQ. V dropped 4 bases and J dropped 0 bases, with 7 bases sitting between them. DNA of the CDR3: TGCGCCAGCAGCCCGGCAGCTAACTATGGCTACACCTTC. It translates to CASSPAANYGYTF.

The V call is TRBV5-1, the J call TRBJ2-3, with D tentatively TRBD2 (6 bases). Germline loops: CDR1 SGHRS, CDR2 YFSETQ. This CDR3 has 12 amino acids. V dropped 7 bases and J dropped 5 bases, with 11 bases sitting between them. In nucleotides, the CDR3 is TGCGCCAGCGCGAGGGAGGAAGATACGCAGTATTTT. It is translated as CASAREEDTQYF.

The V and J genes are TRBV5-1 and TRBJ2-7, with D tentatively TRBD2 (5 bases). Looked up from germline, CDR1 is SGHRS and CDR2 is YFSETQ. The CDR3 contains 14 residues. The V end lost 4 bases, the J end lost 3 bases, and 14 bases lay between the germline ends. CDR3 amino acids: CASSPSGSVYEQYF. The CDR3 nucleotides read TGCGCCAGCAGCCCCAGCGGCAGCGTCTACGAGCAGTACTTC.

In this sample, this clone turned up a few times. This chain joins TRBV19 and TRBJ2-6; TRBD1 aligns across 9 bases. After removal of 6 bases from V and 0 bases from J, the junction contained 0 bases not matched to a gene. Looked up from germline, CDR1 is LNHDA and CDR2 is SQIVND (reference sequence). This CDR3 spans 15 amino acids. The CDR3 DNA reads as TGTGCCAGTAGGGACAGGGGCTCTGGGGCCAACGTCCTGACTTTC. This gives the protein CASRDRGSGANVLTF.

This sequence joins TRBV5-4 and TRBJ2-5; TRBD2 matches 7 bases. Per germline, CDR1 SGHNT and CDR2 YYREEE (reference sequence). The CDR3 is 15 amino acids. After removal of 4 bases from V and 1 base from J, the junction contained 7 bases not matched to a gene. In DNA form, the CDR3 reads TGTGCCAGCAGCCCCGGGGAGGGTCCCCAAGAGACCCAGTACTTC. As protein: CASSPGEGPQETQYF.

The V gene is TRBV6-1, the J gene TRBJ1-5; D is undetermined. V was cut by 4 bases and J by 3 bases, with 7 bases left in between. CDR3 length: 13 amino acids. CDR1 MNHNS and CDR2 SASEGT come from the germline V gene. CDR3 DNA sequence: TGTGCCAGCAGTGGGGCAGACAATCAGCCCCAGCATTTT. Its protein is CASSGADNQPQHF.

This clone was seen only a few times. The rearrangement joins TRBV16 to TRBJ2-3; TRBD1 might be the D (6 bases). V lost 6 bases and J 4 bases, leaving 14 bases between the germline ends. Germline assignment: CDR1 KGHSY and CDR2 FQNENV. CDR3 length: 14 amino acids. The CDR3 loop reads CASSLSQGPDTQYF. DNA for the CDR3: TGTGCCAGCAGTCTATCACAGGGACCAGATACGCAGTATTTT. Full variable domain (missing parts from reference TRBV16 and TRBJ2-3): GEEVAQTPKHLVRGEGQKAKLYCAPIKGHSYVFWYQQVLKNEFKFLISFQNENVFDETGMPKERFSAKCLPNSPCSLEIQATKLEDSAVYFCASSLSQGPDTQYFGPGTRLTVL.

Regarding this clone: The same CDR3 also results from other DNA sequences found in this sample. CDR3 bases: TGTGCCAGCAGTGATCTCTATGAGCAGTTCTTC. The encoded protein is CASSDLYEQFF. V and J are TRBV6-1 and TRBJ2-1; D call uncertain. Deletions cut 3 bases from V and 8 bases from J, with 5 bases between. Germline CDR1 and CDR2: MNHNS and SASEGT. The CDR3 consists of 11 residues.

The V and J genes are TRBV4-2 and TRBJ2-3; 10 bases are shared with TRBD1. J gave up 5 bases and V 4 bases, and 6 bases lay outside the gene matches. Germline V gives CDR1 LGHNA, CDR2 YNFKEQ. The length of the CDR3 is 15 residues. CDR3 residues: CASSPRQGAVDTQYF. The CDR3 DNA follows: TGTGCCAGCAGCCCCAGACAGGGGGCCGTAGATACGCAGTATTTT.

This chain uses TRBV19 with TRBJ2-5; D perhaps matches TRBD2 (5 bases). Trimming took 3 bases from V and 5 from J, leaving 16 bases between them. This CDR3 spans 15 amino acids. Germline V gene lookup returns CDR1 LNHDA and CDR2 SQIVND (reference sequence). In DNA, the CDR3 is TGTGCCAGTAGTATCAGCGGACTGGGCCGGGAGACCCAGTACTTC. It specifies CASSISGLGRETQYF. The whole variable domain, filled in from reference TRBV19 and TRBJ2-5, reads DGGITQSPKYLFRKEGQNVTLSCEQNLNHDAMYWYRQDPGQGLRLIYYSQIVNDFQKGDIAEGYSVSREKKESFPLTVTSAQKNPTAFYLCASSISGLGRETQYFGPGTRLLVL.

This chain links TRBV28 with TRBJ2-7; 7 bases are shared with TRBD1. The V segment lost 5 bases and the J segment 4 bases; nucleotides outside the gene matches: 14. The CDR3 runs 16 residues. Looked up from germline, CDR1 is MDHEN and CDR2 is SYDVKM. CDR3 sequence reads: CASSLMDRWGFYEQYF. CDR3 bases: TGTGCCAGCAGTCTCATGGACAGGTGGGGATTTTACGAGCAGTACTTC.

This clone occurred once. The rearrangement links TRBV7-9 to TRBJ1-4; possibly TRBD1 for D (5 bases). Between the trimmed V and J ends, which lost 4 bases and 4 bases, there was a span of 10 bases. This CDR3 contains 14 residues. From germline, CDR1 is SEHNR and CDR2 FQNEAQ (reference sequence). CDR3 DNA: TGTGCCAGCAGCTCGCGACAGAGTAATGAAAAACTGTTTTTT. Its protein product is CASSSRQSNEKLFF.

The chain combines TRBV5-1 with TRBJ2-5; TRBD2 matches 10 bases. CDR1 and CDR2 (germline): SGHRS, YFSETQ. CDR3 size: 16 residues. After removal of 4 bases from V and 5 bases from J, the junction contained 11 bases not matched to a gene. The DNA for the CDR3 is TGCGCCAGCAGCCCCAATAGCGGGGGGTTAGGGGAGACCCAGTACTTC. It is translated as CASSPNSGGLGETQYF. The complete variable domain, with remaining parts taken from reference TRBV5-1 and TRBJ2-5, reads KAGVTQTPRYLIKTRGQQVTLSCSPISGHRSVSWYQQTPGQGLQFLFEYFSETQRNKGNFPGRFSGRQFSNSRSEMNVSTLELGDSALYLCASSPNSGGLGETQYFGPGTRLLVL.

This clone occurred a few times. The chain employs TRBV6-6 and TRBJ2-3; 8 bases fit TRBD2. This CDR3 contains 16 residues. J lost 3 bases, V lost 2 bases, and 7 bases had no gene match. In germline, CDR1 is MNHNY, CDR2 SVGAGI (reference sequence). The DNA of the CDR3 is TGTGCCAGCAGTTACACGGCGGGGGGTGGTACAGATACGCAGTATTTT. Its protein is CASSYTAGGGTDTQYF.

The genes are TRBV28 and TRBJ2-5; 8 bases map to TRBD2. This CDR3 is built from 17 residues. V was clipped by 5 bases and J by 5 bases; unmatched bases: 16. Looked up from germline, CDR1 is MDHEN and CDR2 is SYDVKM. DNA for the CDR3: TGTGCCAGCAGTCCCGAGGGTGTGCGGGGGGCCGGGGAGACCCAGTACTTC. It is translated as CASSPEGVRGAGETQYF.

This CDR3 is CASAQRGGSDTQYF. Written as DNA, the CDR3 is TGTGCCAGTGCCCAGCGGGGGGGATCAGATACGCAGTATTTT. This sequence joins TRBV19 and TRBJ2-3; 10 nucleotides agree with TRBD2. The CDR3 runs 14 residues. J lost 4 bases, V lost 8 bases, and 6 bases had no gene match. The germline V gene encodes CDR1 LNHDA and CDR2 SQIVND (reference sequence).

The CDR3 reads CASSQEGRGGVDTQYF. CDR3 in DNA: TGCGCCAGCAGCCAAGAGGGTAGAGGGGGGGTAGATACGCAGTATTTT. J is TRBJ2-3 and V is TRBV4-1, with D possibly being TRBD2 (7 bases). Germline V CDR1 and CDR2: MGHRA, YSYEKL. V was pared by 0 bases and J by 5 bases, with 15 bases between. The CDR3 is made up of 16 amino acids.

This chain joins TRBV7-8 and TRBJ1-6, with 10 bases identical to TRBD1. V lost 2 bases to trimming and J lost 0 bases; unmatched junction nucleotides: 1. The germline V gene encodes CDR1 SGHVS and CDR2 FQNEAQ. The CDR3 extends over 17 amino acids. The CDR3 DNA is TGTGCCAGCAGCTTAAGGACAGGGGGCTCCTATAATTCACCCCTCCACTTT. Amino acid sequence: CASSLRTGGSYNSPLHF.

The chain links TRBV5-6 to TRBJ2-7, with 8 bases fitting TRBD2. The CDR3 extends over 15 amino acids. The trim removed 4 bases at V and 1 base at J, leaving 7 bases unmatched. Germline CDR1 is SGHDT and CDR2 is YYEEEE. CDR3 residues: CASSQGLARSYEQYF. The DNA of the CDR3 is TGTGCCAGCAGCCAAGGACTAGCTAGGTCCTACGAGCAGTACTTC.

This clone was observed a single time. The J gene is TRBJ2-1, the V gene TRBV5-1, with D possibly TRBD2 on 6 matching bases. This CDR3 has 13 residues. Germline values: CDR1 SGHRS, CDR2 YFSETQ. V was trimmed by 2 bases and J by 10 bases, leaving 13 bases between them. The CDR3 nucleotides read TGCGCCAGCAGCTTTACTAGCACTGGGGAGCAGTTCTTC. Translated: CASSFTSTGEQFF.

The chain employs TRBV5-8 and TRBJ1-5; D perhaps matches TRBD1 (5 bases). Trimming pared 5 bases from V and 5 bases from J, leaving 14 bases between. CDR3 length: 14 residues. CDR1 and CDR2 from the germline V gene are SGHTS and YDEGEE. The DNA for the CDR3 is TGTGCCAGCAGACGCGGGACGGGAGATCAGCCCCAGCATTTT. Translated, it gives CASRRGTGDQPQHF.

This clone was observed once. The V and J genes are TRBV28 and TRBJ1-2; D is unclear. Between the trimmed V and J ends, which lost 7 bases and 2 bases, there was a span of 11 bases. Germline CDR1 and CDR2: MDHEN and SYDVKM. CDR3 size: 13 residues. CDR3 nucleotide sequence: TGTGCCAGCACCCTCGCGGGGAACTATGGCTACACCTTC. Protein product: CASTLAGNYGYTF.